The present T cell receptor (beta chain) was sequenced within a study of cytomegalovirus exposure and HLA in healthy donors. Study-wide points: TCR beta sequences numbering about 17,000 were associated with HLA alleles at 0.05 false discovery rate in a later analysis.

With 60 Vbeta and 13 Jbeta primers, the PCR was carried out. This table comes from immunoSEQ multiplex PCR, and its TCRdb copy is limited to in-frame clones, with some not included. The sample lists 90,000 to 150,000 clones; around 80% were seen once. About this clone: Its antigen is not known.

Germline V lookup: CDR1 SNHLY, CDR2 FYNNEI. This CDR3 comprises 12 residues. V lost 0 bases and J lost 4, with 3 bases in between. Specimen: PBMCs. The rearrangement joins TRBV2 to TRBJ1-2; no definite D call. This TCR was sampled from a woman between 18 and 29 years old in good health and CMV-seronegative. The CDR3 bases are TGTGCCAGCAGTGAAGCCGTCTATGGCTACACCTTC. It is translated as CASSEAVYGYTF. Full variable domain (remainder filled in from reference TRBV2 and TRBJ1-2): EPEVTQTPSHQVTQMGQEVILRCVPISNHLYFYWYRQILGQKVEFLVSFYNNEISEKSEIFDDQFSVERPDGSNFTLKIRSTKLEDSAMYFCASSEAVYGYTFGSGTRLTVV.